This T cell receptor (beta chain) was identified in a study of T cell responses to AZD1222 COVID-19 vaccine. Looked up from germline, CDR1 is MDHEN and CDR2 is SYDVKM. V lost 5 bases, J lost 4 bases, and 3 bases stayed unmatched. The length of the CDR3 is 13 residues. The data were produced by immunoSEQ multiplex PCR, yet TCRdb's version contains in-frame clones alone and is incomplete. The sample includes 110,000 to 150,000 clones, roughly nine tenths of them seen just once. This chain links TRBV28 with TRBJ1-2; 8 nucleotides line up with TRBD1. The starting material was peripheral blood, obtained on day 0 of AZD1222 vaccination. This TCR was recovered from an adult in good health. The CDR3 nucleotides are TGTGCCAGCAGTCGACAGGGGTTCTATGGCTACACCTTC. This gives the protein CASSRQGFYGYTF.